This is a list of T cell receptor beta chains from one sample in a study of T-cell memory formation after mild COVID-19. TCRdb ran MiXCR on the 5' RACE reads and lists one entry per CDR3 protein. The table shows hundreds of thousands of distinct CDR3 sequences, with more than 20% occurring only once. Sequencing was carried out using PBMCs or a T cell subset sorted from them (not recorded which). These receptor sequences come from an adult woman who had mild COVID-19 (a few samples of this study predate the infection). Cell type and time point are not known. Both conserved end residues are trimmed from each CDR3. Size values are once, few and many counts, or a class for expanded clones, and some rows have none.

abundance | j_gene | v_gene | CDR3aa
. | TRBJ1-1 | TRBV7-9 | ASSARTSAEAF
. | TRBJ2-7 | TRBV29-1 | SVVKGLHSYEQY
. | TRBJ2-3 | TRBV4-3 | ASSQEASGSADTQY
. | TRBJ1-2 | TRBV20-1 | SARVARSLPYGYT
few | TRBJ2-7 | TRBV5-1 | ASSLPTSPYEQY
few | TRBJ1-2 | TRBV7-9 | ASSLLGGAEGYT
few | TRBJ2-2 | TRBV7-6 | ASSLEVGGTGELF
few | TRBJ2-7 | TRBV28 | ATMSEQY
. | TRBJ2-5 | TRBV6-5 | ASSPQGGQETQY
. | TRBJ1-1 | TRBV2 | ASSVRLMNTEAF
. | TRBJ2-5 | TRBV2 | ASTLGTQY
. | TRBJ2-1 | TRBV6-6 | ASSYSSLAGGQSSYNEQF
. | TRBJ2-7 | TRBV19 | AGVGCNEQY